The clone carrying this TCR beta chain was counted many times. Per germline, CDR1 SGHRS and CDR2 YFSETQ. Germline trimming cut 4 bases from V and 5 bases from J; bases unmatched to any gene: 8. The CDR3 runs 14 residues. Regions amplified from RNA transcripts were the TCR beta CDR3 regions. In the first-round RT-PCR of the TCR CDR3, the HTBI primer set was used. Each CDR3 protein gets one entry after TCRdb re-called the multiplex PCR reads with MiXCR. The sample holds around 260,000 distinct CDR3 sequences, less than 30% seen once. This sample is drawn from a study of T cells in Graves' hyperthyroidism and ophthalmopathy.

The chain links TRBV5-1 to TRBJ2-7, with 8 bases matching TRBD1. This clonotype originated in a man aged 40-50 years with Graves' hyperthyroidism that later progressed to Graves' ophthalmopathy. Sequencing was carried out using blood. CDR3 DNA sequence: TGCGCCAGCAGCCGGACAGGGACCTCGGACGAGCAGTACTTC. It is translated as CASSRTGTSDEQYF.